This T cell receptor beta chain was captured by sequencing in a study of shared clonotypes between healthy human individuals. Remarks on this clone: Its antigen is currently unknown.

V lost 2 bases to trimming and J lost 2 bases, with 12 bases between them. Germline V CDR1 and CDR2: MRHNA, SNTAGT. CDR3 length equals 15 residues. Using immunoSEQ multiplex PCR, the repertoire was profiled, and TCRdb retains in-frame clones only, with some absent. Of around 2,000,000 clones listed, 90% to 95% are singletons. Naive CD4+ cells were CD45RA-selected; the remaining cells were memory. Overall study results and limits: Although depth was large, rarefaction showed that sequencing of the sorted subsets was incomplete.

V usage is TRBV6-4 and J usage is TRBJ1-1; D remains ambiguous. What was sequenced was naive CD4+ T cells sorted from blood. Noted subset: CD45RA+ positively selected. The sequence derives from a man aged 18 to 29 in good health. CDR3 in amino acids: CASSDTNRPNTEAFF. Written as DNA, the CDR3 is TGTGCCAGCAGTGACACCAACCGCCCCAACACTGAAGCTTTCTTT.